This TCR beta chain was obtained from a study of yellow fever vaccine responses in identical twins. Study-wide findings and caveats: Twins' vaccine T cell responses were reported to seem partly convergent and partly personalized.

TCRdb passed the RT-PCR reads through MiXCR, listing each CDR3 protein once. The sample holds under 20,000 distinct CDR3 sequences, around 72% seen once. In the case of this clonotype: The antigen remains unidentified.

The CDR3 covers 15 residues. V lost 7 bases and J 3 bases, leaving 16 bases between the germline ends. Germline V gene sequence: CDR1 MNHNS, CDR2 SASEGT. The receptor comes from a woman between 18 and 29 years old who received the yellow fever vaccine. The chain combines TRBV6-1 with TRBJ2-4; a possible D gene is TRBD2 (6 bases). The starting material was T cells from blood (PBMCs), unsorted or a sorted subset (not recorded which), obtained before or after yellow fever vaccination (not recorded which). The DNA for the CDR3 is TGTGCCAGCACTACGGGGACGGAGGGCAAAAACATTCAGTACTTC. As protein: CASTTGTEGKNIQYF.